A selection of T cell receptor beta chains follows, all from one sample in a study of identical twins. TCRdb analysed the 5' RACE reads with MiXCR anew, one entry per CDR3 protein. There are 1.5 million to 2 million distinct CDR3 sequences in the sample; 32% occur only once, and about 0.27% lies in the top ten. Material for sequencing was cord blood. These receptors were taken from a newborn girl in good health. CDR3s include the opening cysteine and the closing phenylalanine or tryptophan. A D gene is named only where the DNA matches it firmly. A clone size is listed for some rows: how often the clone was seen (once, few, many), or a class if it is expanded.

abundance,j_gene,d_gene,v_gene,CDR3nt,CDR3aa
few,TRBJ2-7,TRBD1,TRBV10-3,TGTGCCATCAGTGAAGGGGACAGGTACGAGCAGTACTTC,CAISEGDRYEQYF
-,TRBJ2-1,-,TRBV12-3/TRBV12-4,TGTGCCAGCAGTTTTCTCGGCGGGCTGACTTACAATGAGCAGTTCTTC,CASSFLGGLTYNEQFF
many,TRBJ1-5,TRBD1,TRBV29-1,TGCAGCGTCCGGACAGGGGGCAATCAGCCCCAGCATTTT,CSVRTGGNQPQHF
-,TRBJ2-1,-,TRBV20-1,TGCAGTGCTCGCGACTGGCTAGGGTCCTACAATGAGCAGTTCTTC,CSARDWLGSYNEQFF
-,TRBJ1-5,-,TRBV20-1,TGCAGTGCTTATCAGGGGACCAATCAGCCCCAGCATTTT,CSAYQGTNQPQHF
-,TRBJ2-1,TRBD2,TRBV20-1,TGCAGTGCTGGGACTAGCGGGTGGGCCGCGAAGTCCTACAATGAGCAGTTCTTC,CSAGTSGWAAKSYNEQFF
-,TRBJ1-6,-,TRBV10-3,TGTGCCATCGCTAGACAGTTAGATTCACCCCTCCACTTT,CAIARQLDSPLHF
many,TRBJ2-1,TRBD2,TRBV4-2,TGTGCCAGCAGCCAACTAGCGGGAGATGAGCAGTTCTTC,CASSQLAGDEQFF
-,TRBJ1-2,-,TRBV11-2,TGTGCCAGCAGCTTAGGCAGGGGCGGAGTCTATGGCTACACCTTC,CASSLGRGGVYGYTF
-,TRBJ1-1,-,TRBV20-1,TGCAGTGCTAGAGCCCTTCCGGGGGGAGACACTGAAGCTTTCTTT,CSARALPGGDTEAFF
-,TRBJ1-1,TRBD1,TRBV30,TGTGCCTGGAGAGGGGGCAGGAACACTGAAGCTTTCTTT,CAWRGGRNTEAFF
-,TRBJ2-3,TRBD2,TRBV20-1,TGCAGTGCTAGAGACTGGGCTCGCGGGAGGCCCGAGGCAGATACGCAGTATTTT,CSARDWARGRPEADTQYF
few,TRBJ2-7,-,TRBV3-1,TGTGCCAGCAGCCCACCGGGACTCACCTCCTCCGAGCAGTACTTC,CASSPPGLTSSEQYF
-,TRBJ1-1,-,TRBV7-8,TGTGCCAGCAGCTTAGTAGGGCTCCGGGACACTGAAGCTTTCTTT,CASSLVGLRDTEAFF
-,TRBJ1-1,TRBD1,TRBV6-7,TGTGCCAGCAGTTACGTGACAGGGGACACTGAAGCTTTCTTT,CASSYVTGDTEAFF
-,TRBJ2-7,-,TRBV28,TGTGCCAGCAGTTTGAGGGGGGGTGGTTTACGGTCCTACGAGCAGTACTTC,CASSLRGGGLRSYEQYF
few,TRBJ2-7,-,TRBV27,TGTGCCAGTAGCCGCCTGACGTACGGGTCCTACGAGCAGTACTTC,CASSRLTYGSYEQYF
-,TRBJ2-2,TRBD2,TRBV14,TGTGCCAATAGAGCTAGCGGGTCGAACACCGGGGAGCTGTTTTTT,CANRASGSNTGELFF
many,TRBJ2-1,TRBD2,TRBV10-3,TGTGCCATCAGTAAAACTAGCGGGGAGTACAATGAGCAGTTCTTC,CAISKTSGEYNEQFF
few,TRBJ2-7,TRBD1,TRBV30,TGTGCCCTCTGGGACAGGGGGTCCTACGAGCAGTACTTC,CALWDRGSYEQYF
-,TRBJ2-3,-,TRBV20-1,TGCAGTGCTAGAGCCGCCCGACTAGACTGGAAAGAGGTCACAGATACGCAGTATTTT,CSARAARLDWKEVTDTQYF
few,TRBJ2-7,TRBD1,TRBV28,TGTGCCAGCAGGGAGTGGACAGGGGTCTACGAGCAGTACTTC,CASREWTGVYEQYF
-,TRBJ2-7,TRBD2,TRBV29-1,TGCAGCGTTGCATCGGCGGGGGGGCTCCACGAGCAGTACTTC,CSVASAGGLHEQYF
-,TRBJ2-5,-,TRBV20-1,TGCAGTGCTAGAGATACAGGGGAGGCCCAGTACTTC,CSARDTGEAQYF
-,TRBJ2-1,-,TRBV6-5,TGTGCCAGCGGCTATGGAGCGGCTAACTACAATGAGCAGTTCTTC,CASGYGAANYNEQFF
-,TRBJ1-3,-,TRBV11-2,TGTGCCAGCAGCCCCCGGATCGCGGGTGGAAACACCATATATTTT,CASSPRIAGGNTIYF
few,TRBJ2-7,TRBD2,TRBV28,TGTGCCAGCACCCCTCTCGGGCTAGCGGTCTCCTACGAGCAGTACTTC,CASTPLGLAVSYEQYF
-,TRBJ1-2,-,TRBV12-3/TRBV12-4,TGTGCCAGCAGTTTGTTCCAGGGAACAGCTAACTATGGCTACACCTTC,CASSLFQGTANYGYTF
-,TRBJ2-3,-,TRBV6-6,TGTGCCAGCAGTCACACACGAGACAGCACAGATACGCAGTATTTT,CASSHTRDSTDTQYF
-,TRBJ2-7,-,TRBV5-8,TGTGCCAGCAGCTTGAGCCTCTACGGGCAGTACTTC,CASSLSLYGQYF
-,TRBJ2-5,TRBD2,TRBV9,TGTGCCAGCAGCTCGATAGGGTCGGGAGGCTACAATGAGCAGTACTTC,CASSSIGSGGYNEQYF
few,TRBJ2-7,-,TRBV5-8,TGTGCCAGCAGCTTGGCGTCCCACAGGGTTTCCTACGAGCAGTACTTC,CASSLASHRVSYEQYF
-,TRBJ2-7,-,TRBV10-3,TGTGCCATCAGTGCTATCAGGTCCTACGAGCAGTACTTC,CAISAIRSYEQYF
-,TRBJ2-3,-,TRBV6-5,TGTGCCAGCAGTTACTCGACCGGGATCGGAGATACGCAGTATTTT,CASSYSTGIGDTQYF
-,TRBJ1-1,-,TRBV7-9,TGTGCCAGCAGCTTAGCGTGGGAGTGGCAGTTAACCGGTGAAGCTTTCTTT,CASSLAWEWQLTGEAFF
-,TRBJ2-5,TRBD2,TRBV29-1,TGCAGCGCCGCCCGGACTAGCGGGATCCACAATGAGCAGTACTTC,CSAARTSGIHNEQYF
few,TRBJ2-3,TRBD2,TRBV29-1,TGCAGCGTGGGACTAGCGGGGGGGCCAGATACGCAGTATTTT,CSVGLAGGPDTQYF
few,TRBJ2-1,-,TRBV29-1,TGCAGCGTTGGGGGGCGGGGCCACAATGAGCAGTTCTTC,CSVGGRGHNEQFF
-,TRBJ2-7,TRBD2,TRBV28,TGTGCCAGCAGTGTAGCGGGAGGCAGCTCCTACGAGCAGTACTTC,CASSVAGGSSYEQYF
few,TRBJ2-1,-,TRBV7-9,TGTGCCAGCAGCCCTCGACAGGCCTCCTCCAATGAGCAGTTCTTC,CASSPRQASSNEQFF
-,TRBJ1-2,TRBD1,TRBV7-8,TGTGCCAGCAGCTTTGGACAGGCCACACTTGCTAACTATGGCTACACCTTC,CASSFGQATLANYGYTF
-,TRBJ1-2,-,TRBV12-3/TRBV12-4,TGTGCCAGCAACAGTGCCAAGGCGCCCTATGGCTACACCTTC,CASNSAKAPYGYTF
-,TRBJ1-4,TRBD1,TRBV4-1,TGCGCCAGCAGCCAGACAGGGGGCGGTGAAAAACTGTTTTTT,CASSQTGGGEKLFF
-,TRBJ2-2,TRBD2,TRBV7-2,TGTGCCAGCAGCTGGACTAGCGGGGATGGGGAGCTGTTTTTT,CASSWTSGDGELFF
many,TRBJ2-1,TRBD2,TRBV14,TGTGCCAGCAGCCCGCTGGGACTAGATCTATACAATGAGCAGTTCTTC,CASSPLGLDLYNEQFF
-,TRBJ2-1,TRBD2,TRBV28,TGTGCCAGCAGCTCAGCGGGAGTTGGCTACAATGAGCAGTTCTTC,CASSSAGVGYNEQFF
-,TRBJ2-5,TRBD2,TRBV14,TGTGCCAGCAGCCCCCGACTAGCGGTAGCAGAGACCCAGTACTTC,CASSPRLAVAETQYF
-,TRBJ2-7,TRBD1,TRBV11-2,TGTGCCAGCAGCTCCTCGACAGGGGGCGAGCAGTACTTC,CASSSSTGGEQYF
-,TRBJ1-4,-,TRBV5-1,TGCGCCAGCAGCTTGGCGGGACTTCCAACTAATGAAAAACTGTTTTTT,CASSLAGLPTNEKLFF
few,TRBJ2-3,TRBD1,TRBV5-5,TGTGCCAGCAGCCCGGGACAGGGGGCTTTCACAGATACGCAGTATTTT,CASSPGQGAFTDTQYF
-,TRBJ2-1,-,TRBV5-1,TGCGCCAGCAGCGGCCGGGACTCCGACTACAATGAGCAGTTCTTC,CASSGRDSDYNEQFF
few,TRBJ1-1,TRBD1,TRBV12-3/TRBV12-4,TGTGCCAGCAGCCGACCCGGTTTGCATAACGGGACAGGGTTAGGCACTGAAGCTTTCTTT,CASSRPGLHNGTGLGTEAFF
few,TRBJ2-1,-,TRBV11-2,TGTGCCAGCAGCTTAGATCGAAGGGCCGATGAGCAGTTCTTC,CASSLDRRADEQFF
-,TRBJ2-7,-,TRBV11-2,TGTGCCAGCACCCCCGGGGTCAGGCTTCCCTACGAGCAGTACTTC,CASTPGVRLPYEQYF
-,TRBJ1-3,TRBD1,TRBV5-6,TGTGCCAGCACCCGGAACAGGGGGCACTCTGGAAACACCATATATTTT,CASTRNRGHSGNTIYF